One sample yielded the 26 T cell receptor beta chains listed below, sequenced in a study of CD8 T cells in ankylosing spondylitis. What these receptors recognize is not known. Notes on the study in general: One TCR beta motif, made up of roughly eight highly homologous variants, appeared characteristic of ankylosing spondylitis blood.

MiXCR, run by TCRdb on the 5' RACE reads, gives a single entry per CDR3 protein. The table lists approximately 300,000 distinct CDR3 sequences, 8% of them singletons. What was sequenced was blood, either unsorted or a sorted T cell fraction (not recorded which). Receptor source: a male donor with ankylosing spondylitis.

This clonotype was detected many times. The chain has TRBV6-5 and TRBJ1-2; TRBD1 might be the D (5 bases). V was trimmed by 0 bases and J by 6 bases, leaving 17 bases between them. The CDR3 totals 16 residues. Per germline, CDR1 MNHEY and CDR2 SVGAGI. This CDR3 reads CASSYSAGSGGDGYTF. Written as DNA, the CDR3 is TGTGCCAGCAGTTACTCTGCAGGGTCCGGCGGTGATGGCTACACCTTC.

The genes are TRBV5-1 and TRBJ2-3, with unresolved D. The CDR3 contains 15 residues. CDR1 is SGHRS, CDR2 YFSETQ, per germline. V was trimmed by 5 bases and J by 4 bases, leaving 17 bases between them. DNA of the CDR3: TGCGCCAGCAGTTTTCAGACCCCCGGGCCAGATACGCAGTATTTT. It translates to CASSFQTPGPDTQYF.

This clonotype was counted only a few times. The J gene is TRBJ2-2, the V gene TRBV2, with 9 bases identical to TRBD2. The CDR3 runs to 15 residues. Germline CDR1 is SNHLY and CDR2 is FYNNEI. The V and J ends lost 7 bases and 4 bases, in that order; junction bases with no gene match: 7. The chain's CDR3 is CASTQREAVTGELFF. CDR3 nucleotides: TGTGCCAGCACCCAGCGGGAGGCCGTCACCGGGGAGCTGTTTTTT.

At least ten counts were recorded for this clonotype. For the CDR3, the DNA is TGTGCCAGCAGCTTAGGGGGCAGCCAACGCAATCAGCCCCAGCATTTT. It is translated as CASSLGGSQRNQPQHF. The chain employs TRBV7-9 and TRBJ1-5; D may be TRBD1 (5 bases). Germline values: CDR1 SEHNR, CDR2 FQNEAQ (reference sequence). The V end lost 1 base, the J end lost 2 bases, and 12 bases lay between the germline ends. The length of the CDR3 is 16 residues.

Ten or more counts support this clonotype. V gene TRBV5-1 combines with J gene TRBJ2-1, with 9 bases that match TRBD1. The CDR3 is 15 residues long. In germline, CDR1 is SGHRS, CDR2 YFSETQ. With V trimmed by 0 bases and J by 5 bases, 3 bases remained unmatched. The CDR3 nucleotides are TGCGCCAGCAGCTTGGGGGACAGGGAAAACAATGAGCAGTTCTTC. Translation gives CASSLGDRENNEQFF.

This clonotype was found a few times. The chain is built from TRBV5-1 and TRBJ1-2, with D unclear. The CDR3 totals 13 residues. The V end was cut by 4 bases, the J end by 5 bases, with 12 bases between. Germline CDR1 is SGHRS and CDR2 is YFSETQ. CDR3 amino acids: CASSPPTGYGYTF. The CDR3 nucleotides read TGCGCCAGCAGCCCCCCGACGGGGTATGGCTACACCTTC.

V is TRBV4-1 and J is TRBJ2-5; the match to TRBD2 covers 11 bases. The length of the CDR3 is 18 residues. Germline CDR1 is MGHRA and CDR2 is YSYEKL. V dropped 4 bases and J dropped 2; count of bases not matched to a gene: 12. DNA for the CDR3: TGCGCCAGCAGCCTGGCTGCTAGGACTAGCGGGCGACAAGAGACCCAGTACTTC. Its protein is CASSLAARTSGRQETQYF.

This clonotype showed up many times. The chain is built from TRBV7-2 and TRBJ2-2; weak D call: TRBD2 (5 bases). Per the germline V gene, CDR1 is SGHTA and CDR2 is FQGNSA. Trimming left V 5 bases short and J 1 base short, with 8 bases between. CDR3 size: 14 residues. The CDR3 reads CASSRSGNTGELFF. CDR3 nucleotides: TGTGCCAGCAGCCGAAGCGGGAACACCGGGGAGCTGTTTTTT.

This clonotype was observed a few times. This chain links TRBV5-6 with TRBJ1-5; 7 bases are shared with TRBD1. The junction had 8 bases not matched to a gene; V was cut back by 2 bases and J by 6 bases. The CDR3 sequence is 15 residues long. The germline V gene has CDR1 SGHDT and CDR2 YYEEEE. DNA of the CDR3: TGTGCCAGCAGCTTTATGCAGGGGGATAGTCAGCCCCAGCATTTT. Its translation: CASSFMQGDSQPQHF.

This clonotype has more than one count but fewer than ten. This sequence joins TRBV7-9 and TRBJ1-1; 8 bases map to TRBD1. Germline V gives CDR1 SEHNR, CDR2 FQNEAQ (reference sequence). The length of the CDR3 is 15 residues. Trimming removed 3 bases from V and 1 base from J; junction bases left unmatched: 4. CDR3 coding DNA: TGTGCCAGCAGCTTCTACGGACAGGGGAACACTGAAGCTTTCTTT. Protein sequence: CASSFYGQGNTEAFF. Filled out from reference TRBV7-9 and TRBJ1-1, the complete variable domain reads DTGVSQNPRHKITKRGQNVTFRCDPISEHNRLYWYRQTLGQGPEFLTYFQNEAQLEKSRLLSDRFSAERPKGSFSTLEIQRTEQGDSAMYLCASSFYGQGNTEAFFGQGTRLTVV.

The chain links TRBV20-1 to TRBJ2-3; 12 nucleotides match TRBD2. The CDR3 is made up of 14 amino acids. Losses at the gene ends were 6 bases for V and 3 bases for J; bases not matched to a gene: 4. Germline-derived CDR1 and CDR2 are DFQATT and SNEGSKA (reference sequence). CDR3 in DNA: TGCAGTGCCGACGGGACTAGCGGGACAGATACGCAGTATTTT. This encodes CSADGTSGTDTQYF.

At least ten counts were recorded for this clonotype. The chain links TRBV5-6 to TRBJ2-3, with D perhaps matching TRBD1 or TRBD2 (7 bases each). The CDR3 is 15 amino acids. Trimming cost V 0 bases and J 2 bases, with 10 bases left between them. Looked up from germline, CDR1 is SGHDT and CDR2 is YYEEEE. As DNA, the CDR3 is TGTGCCAGCAGCTTGGGGGAGGGGGCCACAGATACGCAGTATTTT. Encoded protein: CASSLGEGATDTQYF.

This clonotype was counted between two and nine times. The chain carries TRBV15 and TRBJ2-7; possibly TRBD1 for D (5 bases). V was pared by 1 base and J by 2 bases, with 12 bases between. Germline CDR1 LNHNV, CDR2 YYDKDF (reference sequence). This CDR3 is 15 amino acids long. In DNA, the CDR3 is TGTGCCACCAGCAGAGCAGCAGGGAATACCTACGAGCAGTACTTC. Its translation: CATSRAAGNTYEQYF.

This rearrangement joins TRBV5-1 to TRBJ2-7; TRBD1 matches at 10 bases. Germline V CDR1 and CDR2: SGHRS, YFSETQ. The V segment lost 3 bases and the J segment 4 bases; nucleotides outside the gene matches: 7. The CDR3 runs 15 residues. The CDR3, as DNA: TGCGCCAGCAGCTGGTCGACAGGGGGCGAGTACGAGCAGTACTTC. It is translated as CASSWSTGGEYEQYF.

This clonotype was recorded a few times. The chain couples TRBV28 to TRBJ2-7; tentatively, D is TRBD1 (5 bases). The CDR3 loop spans 13 amino acids. The V gene lost 4 bases and the J gene lost 3 bases, with 10 bases spanning the gap. The V gene's germline CDR1 is MDHEN and CDR2 SYDVKM. The CDR3 protein is CASSSAGNYEQYF. The CDR3 region has the DNA TGTGCCAGCAGTTCTGCAGGGAACTACGAGCAGTACTTC.

The chain has TRBV27 and TRBJ2-3; 11 bases fit TRBD2. After removal of 4 bases from V and 5 bases from J, the junction contained 5 bases not matched to a gene. Germline assignment: CDR1 MNHEY and CDR2 SMNVEV (reference sequence). The CDR3 runs 15 residues. This chain's CDR3 is CASSSLAGGLDTQYF. The CDR3 DNA sequence: TGTGCCAGCAGTTCCCTAGCGGGAGGACTAGATACGCAGTATTTT.

This clonotype has at least ten counts. The gene calls are TRBV28 and TRBJ2-3, with 11 bases lining up with TRBD2. From germline, CDR1 is MDHEN and CDR2 SYDVKM. V trimming: 3 bases; J trimming: 1 base; junction bases outside the gene matches: 3. The CDR3 has 16 residues. DNA of the CDR3: TGTGCCAGCAGTTTCCCGGGACTAGCGGGCACAGATACGCAGTATTTT. Its translation: CASSFPGLAGTDTQYF.

The chain has TRBV7-3 and TRBJ1-1, with D hard to call. The CDR3 sequence is 13 residues long. V lost 4 bases and J lost 1, with 7 bases in between. Germline lookup yields CDR1 SGHTA and CDR2 FQGTGA. In nucleotides, the CDR3 is TGTGCCAGCAGCTCCCTGAGGAACACTGAAGCTTTCTTT. Translated, it gives CASSSLRNTEAFF. Using reference TRBV7-3 and TRBJ1-1 for the parts outside the CDR3, the full variable domain is GAGVSQTPSNKVTEKGKYVELRCDPISGHTALYWYRQSLGQGPEFLIYFQGTGAADDSGLPNDRFFAVRPEGSVSTLKIQRTERGDSAVYLCASSSLRNTEAFFGQGTRLTVV.

This clonotype was observed many times. The chain's CDR3 is CASSLGWGRNTEAFF. Here the CDR3 DNA reads TGCGCCAGCAGCTTGGGCTGGGGACGGAACACTGAAGCTTTCTTT. The rearrangement joins TRBV5-1 to TRBJ1-1; weak D call: TRBD1 (5 bases). Germline-derived CDR1 and CDR2 are SGHRS and YFSETQ. The V end lost 0 bases, the J end lost 1 base, and 10 bases lay between the germline ends. This CDR3 region has 15 residues.

This clonotype has a handful of counts. The chain employs TRBV6-4 and TRBJ2-3; TRBD2 matches 8 bases. This CDR3 is 18 amino acids long. J lost 1 base, V lost 4 bases, and 13 bases had no gene match. The germline gives CDR1 MRHNA, CDR2 SNTAGT. The CDR3 coding sequence is TGTGCCAGCAGTGCCTCTTCGAGCGGGAGCCGCGGCACAGATACGCAGTATTTT. Translation: CASSASSSGSRGTDTQYF.

This clonotype was observed a handful of times. V is TRBV4-1 and J is TRBJ2-2; TRBD1 matches at 8 bases. Germline CDR1 MGHRA, CDR2 YSYEKL. This CDR3 has 16 residues. V lost 0 bases and J lost 6; bases outside the gene matches: 6. CDR3 protein: CASSQDGQGGPGELFF. In nucleotides, the CDR3 is TGCGCCAGCAGCCAAGACGGACAGGGTGGTCCCGGGGAGCTGTTTTTT.

This clonotype was observed many times. The rearrangement uses TRBV5-4 and TRBJ2-2; no clear D gene. CDR1 is SGHNT, CDR2 YYREEE, per germline (reference sequence). The CDR3 spans 14 residues. V was clipped by 7 bases and J by 1 base, with 11 bases between them. The CDR3 sequence: CASSGLGNTGELFF. DNA of the CDR3: TGTGCCAGCTCCGGTTTAGGGAACACCGGGGAGCTGTTTTTT.

The chain uses TRBV19 and TRBJ2-5; possible D gene TRBD1, 6 bases. V was pared by 8 bases and J by 5 bases, with 12 bases between. The CDR3 is 12 amino acids. Germline CDR1 reads LNHDA; CDR2 reads SQIVND (reference sequence). Here the CDR3 reads CASSDSLETQYF. The CDR3 bases are TGTGCCAGTTCGGACAGTCTGGAGACCCAGTACTTC.

The chain couples TRBV7-2 to TRBJ1-2; a weak D match, TRBD1 (5 bases). Germline V gives CDR1 SGHTA, CDR2 FQGNSA. CDR3 length: 14 amino acids. V lost 5 bases and J lost 7, with 17 bases in between. The CDR3 DNA follows: TGTGCCAGCAGCCCCTCCGGGGGGGATTTTGGCTACACCTTC. It yields the protein CASSPSGGDFGYTF. The full variable domain, with the rest looked up from reference TRBV7-2 and TRBJ1-2, is GAGVSQSPSNKVTEKGKDVELRCDPISGHTALYWYRQSLGQGLEFLIYFQGNSAPDKSGLPSDRFSAERTGGSVSTLTIQRTQQEDSAVYLCASSPSGGDFGYTFGSGTRLTVV.

The chain couples TRBV7-8 to TRBJ2-1; possibly TRBD2 for D (5 bases). CDR3 length: 17 amino acids. V was pared by 5 bases and J by 9 bases, with 26 bases between. CDR1 and CDR2 (germline): SGHVS, FQNEAQ. The CDR3 spells CASSLRGTSGWSLEQFF. CDR3 bases: TGTGCCAGCAGCCTCAGAGGTACCAGCGGTTGGAGCCTTGAGCAGTTCTTC. The variable domain in full, completed from reference TRBV7-8 and TRBJ2-1, reads GAGVSQSPRYKVAKRGQDVALRCDPISGHVSLFWYQQALGQGPEFLTYFQNEAQLDKSGLPSDRFFAERPEGSVSTLKIQRTQQEDSAVYLCASSLRGTSGWSLEQFFGPGTRLTVL.

The V and J genes are TRBV5-1 and TRBJ2-1, with D uncertain. Trimming stripped 0 bases from V and 2 bases from J, with 12 bases between. Germline CDR1 SGHRS, CDR2 YFSETQ. This CDR3 has 16 amino acids. CDR3 in DNA: TGCGCCAGCAGCTTGGTGTCTAGTCACCCCTACAATGAGCAGTTCTTC. It is translated as CASSLVSSHPYNEQFF.